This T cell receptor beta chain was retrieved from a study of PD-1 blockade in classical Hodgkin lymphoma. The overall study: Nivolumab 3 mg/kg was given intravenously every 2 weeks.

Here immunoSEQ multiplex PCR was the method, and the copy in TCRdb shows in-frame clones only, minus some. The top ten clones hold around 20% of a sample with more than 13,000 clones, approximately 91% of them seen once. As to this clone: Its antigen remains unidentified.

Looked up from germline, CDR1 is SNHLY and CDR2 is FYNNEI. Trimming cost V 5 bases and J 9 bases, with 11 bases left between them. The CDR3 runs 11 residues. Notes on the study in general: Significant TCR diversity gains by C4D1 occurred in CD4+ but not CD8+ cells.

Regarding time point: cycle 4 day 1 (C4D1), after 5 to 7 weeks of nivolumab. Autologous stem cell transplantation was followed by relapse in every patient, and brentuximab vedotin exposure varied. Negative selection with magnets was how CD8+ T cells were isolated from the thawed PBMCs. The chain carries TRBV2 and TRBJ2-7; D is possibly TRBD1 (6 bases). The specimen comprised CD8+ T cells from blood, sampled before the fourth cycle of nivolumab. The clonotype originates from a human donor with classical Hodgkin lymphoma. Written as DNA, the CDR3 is TGTGCCAGCAGTACAGGGCCTGCGCAGTACTTC. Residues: CASSTGPAQYF. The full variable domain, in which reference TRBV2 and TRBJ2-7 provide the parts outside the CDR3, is EPEVTQTPSHQVTQMGQEVILRCVPISNHLYFYWYRQILGQKVEFLVSFYNNEISEKSEIFDDQFSVERPDGSNFTLKIRSTKLEDSAMYFCASSTGPAQYFGPGTRLTVT.